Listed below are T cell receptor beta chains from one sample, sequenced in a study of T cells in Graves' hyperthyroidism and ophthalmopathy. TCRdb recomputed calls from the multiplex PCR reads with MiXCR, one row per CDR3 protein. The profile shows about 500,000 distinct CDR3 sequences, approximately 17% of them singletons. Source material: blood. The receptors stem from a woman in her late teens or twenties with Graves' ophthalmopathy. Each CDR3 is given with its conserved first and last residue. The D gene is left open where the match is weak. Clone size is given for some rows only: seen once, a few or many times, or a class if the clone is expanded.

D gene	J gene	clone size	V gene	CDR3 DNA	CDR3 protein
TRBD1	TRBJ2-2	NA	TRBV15	TGTGCCACCAGCAGAGATCGAGTAGGCACAGGGGCTACCGGGGAGCTGTTTTTT	CATSRDRVGTGATGELFF
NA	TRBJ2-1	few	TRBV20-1	TGCAGTGCTAGATCAAATAGCTATGGTGAGCAGTTCTTC	CSARSNSYGEQFF
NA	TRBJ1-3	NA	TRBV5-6	TGTGCCAGCAGCTTGGGACAGATCTCTGGAAACACCATATATTTT	CASSLGQISGNTIYF
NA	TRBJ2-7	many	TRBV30	TGTGCCTGGACAGACAGACCATACGAGCAGTACTTC	CAWTDRPYEQYF
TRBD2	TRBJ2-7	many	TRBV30	TGTGCCGGCAGCACTAGCGGGGGAGCCTACGAGCAGTACTTC	CAGSTSGGAYEQYF
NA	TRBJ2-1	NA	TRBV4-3	TGCGCCAGCAGCCAAGGGGATCGGGGCAATGAGCAGTTCTTC	CASSQGDRGNEQFF
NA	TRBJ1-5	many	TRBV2	TGTGCCAGCAGTGCTCAGGGAGGTCAGCCCCAGCATTTT	CASSAQGGQPQHF
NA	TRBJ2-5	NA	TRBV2	TGTGCCAGCAGTGTTCCCCCCAGCGGCACCGAAGAGACCCAGTACTTC	CASSVPPSGTEETQYF
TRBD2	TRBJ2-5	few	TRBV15	TGTGCCACCAGCAGAGACCCCAGCGGGGGTGAGACCCAGTACTTC	CATSRDPSGGETQYF
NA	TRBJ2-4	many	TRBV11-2	TGTGCCAGCAGCGGAGGAGGGCGGACAGCCAAAAACATTCAGTACTTC	CASSGGGRTAKNIQYF
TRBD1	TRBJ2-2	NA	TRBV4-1	TGCGCCAGCAGGCAACAGGGGGCGCGATCCGGGGAGCTGTTTTTT	CASRQQGARSGELFF
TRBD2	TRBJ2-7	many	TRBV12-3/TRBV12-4	TGTGCCAGCACCATAGGGGCGGGGGTAGGCGAGCAGTACTTC	CASTIGAGVGEQYF
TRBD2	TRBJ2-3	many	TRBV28	TGTGCCAGCAGTTTATACGGGACTAGCGGAACAAGGGATACGCAGTATTTT	CASSLYGTSGTRDTQYF
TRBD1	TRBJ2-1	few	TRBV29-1	TGCAGCGTTGGGAGGGACAGGGGATACAATGAGCAGTTCTTC	CSVGRDRGYNEQFF
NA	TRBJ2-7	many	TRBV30	TGTGCCTGGAGCCCTACCCCAGGGCTAAGGCAGTACTTC	CAWSPTPGLRQYF
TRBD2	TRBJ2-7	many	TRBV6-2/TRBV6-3	TGTGCCAGCAGTTACTCGGCTAGCGGGAGTTACGAGCAGTACTTC	CASSYSASGSYEQYF
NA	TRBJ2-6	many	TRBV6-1	TGTGCCAGCAGTCCTGGCAGGGATACCTCTGGGGCCAACGTCCTGACTTTC	CASSPGRDTSGANVLTF
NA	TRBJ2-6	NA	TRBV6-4	TGTGCCAGCAGTGAAGCCTACCTCGGGGGAGCGACTGGGGCCAACGTCCTGACTTTC	CASSEAYLGGATGANVLTF
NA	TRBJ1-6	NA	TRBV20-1	TGCAGTGCAACTTTTACAAATTCACCCCTCCACTTT	CSATFTNSPLHF
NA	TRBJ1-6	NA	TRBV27	TGTGCCAGCAGTTTAAGGCCGGATTCACCCCTCCACTTT	CASSLRPDSPLHF
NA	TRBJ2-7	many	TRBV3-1	TGTGCCAGCAGCCAAGGAACAGGTTCCTACGAGCAGTACTTC	CASSQGTGSYEQYF
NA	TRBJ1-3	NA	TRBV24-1	TGTGCCACCAGTGACCCCATGTCAGGGTCCAACACCATATATTTT	CATSDPMSGSNTIYF
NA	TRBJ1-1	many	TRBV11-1	TGTGCCAGCAGCTTACCCCCGCCAAGGGACACTGAAGCTTTCTTT	CASSLPPPRDTEAFF
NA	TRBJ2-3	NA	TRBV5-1	TGCGCCAGCAGCGTGCGGCCAGGGAGCACAGATACGCAGTATTTT	CASSVRPGSTDTQYF
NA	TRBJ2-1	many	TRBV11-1	TGTGCCAGCAGCCCCAGAAGACTGGGTTACAATGAGCAGTTCTTC	CASSPRRLGYNEQFF
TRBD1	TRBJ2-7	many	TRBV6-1	TGTGCCAGCAGCTTGTCAGGGGGCGAGTACGAGCAGTACTTC	CASSLSGGEYEQYF
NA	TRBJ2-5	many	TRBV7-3	TGTGCCAGCAGCTCGGACGGATTGGGAGAGACCCAGTACTTC	CASSSDGLGETQYF
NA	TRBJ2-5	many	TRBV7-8	TGTGCCAGCAGCTTAGGGGTGGCCCAAGAGACCCAGTACTTC	CASSLGVAQETQYF
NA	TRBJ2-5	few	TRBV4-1	TGCGCCAGCAGCCAAGTGTGGGGGAAAGAGACCCAGTACTTC	CASSQVWGKETQYF
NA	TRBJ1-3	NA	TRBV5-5	TGTGCCAGCAGCTTGGGCCAGGGCGATACTGGAAACACCATATATTTT	CASSLGQGDTGNTIYF
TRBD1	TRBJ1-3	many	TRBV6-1	TGTGCCAGCAGGGACAGGGAGGGAAACACCATATATTTT	CASRDREGNTIYF
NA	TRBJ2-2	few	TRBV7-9	TGTGCCAGCAGCGAATCTACCTGGGAGCTGTTTTTT	CASSESTWELFF
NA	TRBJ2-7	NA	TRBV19	TGTGCCAGTAGTCCGAAATCGGGCTACGAGCAGTACTTC	CASSPKSGYEQYF
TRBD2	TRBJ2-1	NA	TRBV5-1	TGCGCCAGCAGCGCAACTAGCGGGAGTAGGAATGAGCAGTTCTTC	CASSATSGSRNEQFF
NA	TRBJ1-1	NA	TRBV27	TGTGCCAGCAGTCCGAATCCGTACAGCCCAGAAAACGAAGCTTTCTTT	CASSPNPYSPENEAFF
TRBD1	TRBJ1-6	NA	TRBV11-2	TGTGCCAGCAGCCGAAGGGGGACAGACAATAATTCGCCCCTCCACTTT	CASSRRGTDNNSPLHF
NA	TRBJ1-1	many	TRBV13	TGTGCCAGCAGCTTTGATAGAGCTTTCTTT	CASSFDRAFF
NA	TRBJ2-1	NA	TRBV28	TGTGCCAGCGGGCCCTCCTACAATGAGCAGTTCTTC	CASGPSYNEQFF
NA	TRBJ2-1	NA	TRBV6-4	TGTGCCAGCAGTGTAGGGGACATGAATGAGCAGTTCTTC	CASSVGDMNEQFF
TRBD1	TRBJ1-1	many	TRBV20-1	TGCAGTGCTAGAGCCCGACAGGGTGACACTGAAGCTTTCTTT	CSARARQGDTEAFF
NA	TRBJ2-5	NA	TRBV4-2	TGTGCCAGCAGCTACAGCAGGGATTGGCAAGAGACCCAGTACTTC	CASSYSRDWQETQYF
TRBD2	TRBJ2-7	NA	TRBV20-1	TGCAGTGCTAGATCCCCGGGACTAGCGGCACCCTACGAGCAGTACTTC	CSARSPGLAAPYEQYF
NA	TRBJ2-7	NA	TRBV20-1	TGCAGTGCTAGAGAAACTAGCACCGGCGAGCAGTACTTC	CSARETSTGEQYF
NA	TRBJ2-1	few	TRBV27	TGTGCCAGCAAAGGTTTAGAGTACAATGAGCAGTTCTTC	CASKGLEYNEQFF
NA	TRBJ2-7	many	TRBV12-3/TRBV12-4	TGTGCCAGCAGGGGGAACGAGCAGTACTTC	CASRGNEQYF
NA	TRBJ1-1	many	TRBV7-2	TGTGCCAGCAGCTCCCAGCAGGGGACTGAAGCTTTCTTT	CASSSQQGTEAFF
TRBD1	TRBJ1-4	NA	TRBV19	TGTGCCAGTCGCACCGGGACAGTAAATGAAAAACTGTTTTTT	CASRTGTVNEKLFF
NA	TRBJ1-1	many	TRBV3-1	TGTGCCAGCAGCCAGACAATGAACACTGAAGCTTTCTTT	CASSQTMNTEAFF
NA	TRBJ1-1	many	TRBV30	TGTGCCTGGAGCGAGGACAGCTTGAACACTGAAGCTTTCTTT	CAWSEDSLNTEAFF
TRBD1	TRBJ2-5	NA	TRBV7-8	TGTGCCAGCAGCTTAACTACCGTCAGGGGGCGAGAGACCCAGTACTTC	CASSLTTVRGRETQYF
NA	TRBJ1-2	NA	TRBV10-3	TGTGCCGCTCAGGATCGGGACGACGGCTACACCTTC	CAAQDRDDGYTF
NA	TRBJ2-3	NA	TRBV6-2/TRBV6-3	TGTGCCAGCAGTTTCCCGACCCGGGGAGATACGCAGTATTTT	CASSFPTRGDTQYF
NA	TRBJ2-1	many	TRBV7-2	TGTGCCAGCAGCTTTCAGGACATTGAGCAGTTCTTC	CASSFQDIEQFF